The source of this T cell receptor (beta chain) is a study of T cell repertoires in cytomegalovirus infection. The study, taken as a whole, reports: In two of eight donors, the top clonotype was HLA-C-restricted CMV-specific.

TCRdb re-called the reads with MiXCR, one entry per CDR3 protein. The sample yields about 180,000 distinct CDR3 sequences, 14% seen once. CDR1 and CDR2 from the germline V gene are KGHDR and SFDVKD. The germline V and J ends were trimmed by 5 bases and 5 bases, with 20 bases remaining between them. The CDR3 consists of 17 residues. Remarks on this clonotype: The antigen remains undetermined.

This TCR came from a human donor in good health (CMV status not recorded). Some clones in this sample may be carry-over from other donors' samples. Source material: PBMCs. This chain uses TRBV24-1 with TRBJ2-2; D may match TRBD1 or TRBD2 (6 bases each). CDR3 DNA sequence: TGTGCCACCAGTGGCCCGCGGGACAAGAGCGATACCGGGGAGCTGTTTTTT. Its translation: CATSGPRDKSDTGELFF.